Below, 22 T cell receptor beta chains from the same sample are listed, as sequenced in a study of blood T cells in healthy people across ages. PCR was performed a second time for about 7 to 11 cycles using a sample-barcoded 5' primer and a J-beta primer mix. TCRdb re-derived calls from the 5' RACE reads in MiXCR, one entry per CDR3 protein. The sample has approximately 320,000 distinct CDR3 sequences, roughly 29% seen once. Source material: blood. All receptors derive from a woman between 65 and 79 years old in good health.

This clonotype appeared a few times. The chain has TRBV6-5 and TRBJ2-7; perhaps TRBD2 as D (6 bases). Trimming left V 10 bases short and J 2 bases short, with 12 bases between. Per the germline V gene, CDR1 is MNHEY and CDR2 is SVGAGI. This CDR3 is built from 12 residues. CDR3 coding DNA: TGTGCCATCGGGACTCCGACCTACGAGCAGTACTTC. It is translated as CAIGTPTYEQYF.

This clonotype came up many times. Here the CDR3 DNA reads TGTGCCAGCAGGACGGGGTCCCAAGAGACCCAGTACTTC. This translates into CASRTGSQETQYF. This sequence joins TRBV11-2 and TRBJ2-5, with a weak D call TRBD2 (5 bases). V lost 6 bases to trimming and J lost 1 base, with 9 bases between them. Germline V gives CDR1 SGHAT, CDR2 FQNNGV. The CDR3 totals 13 residues.

This clonotype has more than one count but fewer than ten. This sequence joins TRBV29-1 and TRBJ2-1; TRBD1 matches at 7 bases. Losses at the gene ends were 2 bases for V and 8 bases for J; bases not matched to a gene: 6. CDR3 length: 13 amino acids. Germline V gene sequence: CDR1 SQVTM, CDR2 ANQGSEA. CDR3 sequence (DNA): TGCAGCGTTGAAACAGGGGTATTCGATGAGCAGTTCTTC. Translation: CSVETGVFDEQFF.

V usage is TRBV20-1 and J usage is TRBJ2-2; the match to TRBD1 covers 10 bases. Trimming cost V 6 bases and J 5 bases; bases outside gene matches: 6. The CDR3 has 14 residues. Germline CDR1 and CDR2: DFQATT and SNEGSKA (reference sequence). This chain's CDR3 is CSARTGGETGELFF. CDR3 DNA sequence: TGCAGTGCCAGGACAGGGGGGGAAACCGGGGAGCTGTTTTTT.

This clonotype came up many times. The chain carries TRBV3-1 and TRBJ1-1, with a possible D match to TRBD1 (5 bases). The CDR3 loop spans 13 amino acids. Trimming left V 5 bases short and J 4 bases short, with 11 bases between. The germline V gene encodes CDR1 LGHDT and CDR2 YNNKEL (reference sequence). The CDR3 sequence: CASSTQGSTEAFF. As DNA, the CDR3 is TGTGCCAGCAGCACGCAGGGTAGCACTGAAGCTTTCTTT.

The rearrangement joins TRBV4-2 to TRBJ1-6; D gene uncertain. CDR3 size: 15 residues. V shed 1 base and J shed 10 bases, with 14 bases lying between them. Germline V gene sequence: CDR1 LGHNA, CDR2 YNFKEQ. The CDR3: CASSQGRNKASPLHF. CDR3 nucleotides: TGTGCCAGCAGCCAAGGGAGAAACAAGGCCTCACCCCTCCACTTT.

Only a few counts were recorded for this clonotype. The chain's CDR3 is CASTTEKSANNEQFF. The CDR3 coding sequence is TGTGCCAGCACCACAGAGAAGTCGGCGAACAATGAGCAGTTCTTC. The V gene is TRBV28, the J gene TRBJ2-1; no clear D. The CDR3 length is 15 residues. CDR1 and CDR2 (germline): MDHEN, SYDVKM. The V gene lost 7 bases and the J gene lost 5 bases, with 18 bases spanning the gap.

There are a few counts of this clonotype. V is TRBV5-1 and J is TRBJ1-2, with 7 nucleotides matching TRBD1. CDR3 size: 13 residues. With 4 bases clipped from V and 5 bases from J, the junction kept 5 bases outside the gene matches. Germline assignment: CDR1 SGHRS and CDR2 YFSETQ. The DNA of the CDR3 is TGCGCCAGCAGCAGAGGACAGGAGTATGGCTACACCTTC. Amino acids: CASSRGQEYGYTF. The whole variable domain, filled in from reference TRBV5-1 and TRBJ1-2, reads KAGVTQTPRYLIKTRGQQVTLSCSPISGHRSVSWYQQTPGQGLQFLFEYFSETQRNKGNFPGRFSGRQFSNSRSEMNVSTLELGDSALYLCASSRGQEYGYTFGSGTRLTVV.

The chain links TRBV6-2 or TRBV6-3 to TRBJ2-2; D remains unclear. This CDR3 has 13 residues. V lost 10 bases to trimming and J lost 4 bases, with 13 bases between them. CDR1 MNHEY and CDR2 SVGEGT come from the germline V gene. CDR3 residues: CATTRTSTGELFF. In DNA, the CDR3 is TGTGCCACTACTCGGACCAGCACCGGGGAGCTGTTTTTT.

The J gene is TRBJ2-1, the V gene TRBV20-1, with D possibly TRBD1 on 5 matching bases. Trimming stripped 0 bases from V and 6 bases from J, with 15 bases between. The germline CDR1 and CDR2 sequences are DFQATT and SNEGSKA (reference sequence). The CDR3 is 15 amino acids. The CDR3 here is CSARDWGSRPNEQFF. The CDR3 coding sequence is TGCAGTGCTAGAGATTGGGGCTCACGGCCCAATGAGCAGTTCTTC.

V usage is TRBV7-9 and J usage is TRBJ2-1, with 8 positions matching TRBD2. The DNA matches TRBJ2-5 better at its end, which makes the J call doubtful. Germline V gene lookup returns CDR1 SEHNR and CDR2 FQNEAQ (reference sequence). CDR3 length equals 15 residues. The CDR3 is CASSLQAGVGETQYF. As DNA, the CDR3 is TGTGCCAGCAGCTTACAAGCGGGAGTCGGAGAGACCCAGTACTTC.

This clonotype has more than one count but fewer than ten. The CDR3 here is CASSQRGGLAGGDEQYF. DNA for the CDR3: TGCGCCAGCAGCCAACGAGGAGGGCTAGCGGGAGGGGACGAGCAGTACTTC. The chain combines TRBV4-1 with TRBJ2-7; 12 positions match TRBD2. Germline CDR1 reads MGHRA; CDR2 reads YSYEKL. This CDR3 spans 17 amino acids. V lost 2 bases and J lost 5; bases outside the gene matches: 10.

This clonotype was picked up a small number of times. In DNA, the CDR3 is TGTGCCAGCAGTCCGGCGGGGGCCAATACGGCAGGGGGCCAAGAGACCCAGTACTTC. It is translated as CASSPAGANTAGGQETQYF. The chain recombines TRBV28 with TRBJ2-5; D possibly matches TRBD1 or TRBD2 (7 bases each). V shed 5 bases and J shed 1 base, with 26 bases lying between them. The CDR3 is made up of 19 amino acids. Germline CDR1 and CDR2: MDHEN and SYDVKM.

This clonotype was counted a few times. The chain links TRBV4-1 to TRBJ2-5; 9 positions agree with TRBD2. The J call may be faulty, since TRBJ2-1 better matches the DNA end. This CDR3 is 15 amino acids long. Germline lookup yields CDR1 MGHRA and CDR2 YSYEKL. The CDR3 region has the DNA TGCGCCAGCAGCCAGTTAGCGGGAGTCGGTAATGAGCAGTTCTTC. It is translated as CASSQLAGVGNEQFF.

DNA for the CDR3: TGCGCCAGCAGCCCTGGGACTATCTACGAGCAGTACTTC. Translated: CASSPGTIYEQYF. The V call is TRBV4-1, the J call TRBJ2-7, with 7 bases matching TRBD2. The J segment lost 3 bases and the V segment lost 4 bases, leaving 3 bases of the junction unmatched. This CDR3 has 13 amino acids. Germline CDR1 is MGHRA and CDR2 is YSYEKL.

This clonotype appeared a few times. The chain is built from TRBV20-1 and TRBJ2-7, with 8 nucleotides matching TRBD1. The J call could be wrong; TRBJ2-1 is a better fit for the DNA end. The CDR3 runs 15 residues. CDR1 is DFQATT, CDR2 SNEGSKA, per germline (reference sequence). The CDR3 is CSARGPGTGYNEQFF. In nucleotides, the CDR3 is TGCAGTGCTAGGGGACCGGGGACAGGATACAATGAGCAGTTCTTC.

The table lists this clonotype with a few counts. An end of the junction does not agree with germline; a read error may underlie this. The genes are TRBV20-1 and TRBJ2-7; maybe TRBD2 (5 bases). This CDR3 comprises 15 residues. Per the germline V gene, CDR1 is DFQATT and CDR2 is SNEGSKA (reference sequence). The CDR3 nucleotides are TGCAGTACTAGAACCGCGAGCGGCCTCCCCTACGAGCAGTACTTC. It yields the protein CSTRTASGLPYEQYF.

This chain links TRBV7-9 with TRBJ2-3; 11 bases agree with TRBD2. This CDR3 is built from 17 residues. The trim removed 1 base at V and 4 bases at J, leaving 7 bases unmatched. Looked up from germline, CDR1 is SEHNR and CDR2 is FQNEAQ (reference sequence). In DNA form, the CDR3 reads TGTGCCAGCAGCTTAGATTGGCTAGCGGGAGGATCAGATACGCAGTATTTT. Translated: CASSLDWLAGGSDTQYF.

The V call is TRBV5-5, the J call TRBJ2-1; possibly TRBD1 for D (5 bases). V was clipped by 5 bases and J by 8 bases, with 17 bases between them. The CDR3 is 14 residues long. The germline V gene has CDR1 SGHKS and CDR2 YYEKEE (reference sequence). The CDR3 region is CASSQGRRGDEQFF. As DNA, the CDR3 is TGTGCCAGCAGTCAGGGCAGGCGTGGTGATGAGCAGTTCTTC.

CDR3 loop: CASSLPAHSYNEQFF. In DNA, the CDR3 is TGTGCCAGCTCACTACCGGCGCATTCCTACAATGAGCAGTTCTTC. The V and J genes are TRBV18 and TRBJ2-1; D is ambiguous. V lost 4 bases to trimming and J lost 1 base, with 11 bases between them. CDR1 and CDR2 (germline): KGHSH, LQKENI. The CDR3 spans 15 residues.

The chain links TRBV20-1 to TRBJ2-5; unclear D gene. The DNA end is more similar to TRBJ2-7, so the J call may be wrong. Germline lookup yields CDR1 DFQATT and CDR2 SNEGSKA (reference sequence). This CDR3 is 16 amino acids long. CDR3 region: CSARDRDRLPSYEQYF. CDR3 sequence (DNA): TGCAGTGCTAGAGACAGAGACCGTTTACCTTCCTACGAGCAGTACTTC.

The chain joins TRBV5-1 to TRBJ2-6; possibly TRBD1 for D (5 bases). Germline V lookup: CDR1 SGHRS, CDR2 YFSETQ. CDR3 size: 15 residues. Trimming removed 4 bases at V and 2 bases at J, with 10 bases between. The CDR3 nucleotides read TGCGCCAGCAGCGAAGGGGTTACTGGGGCCAACGTCCTGACTTTC. Protein sequence: CASSEGVTGANVLTF.